One TCR beta chain is described in this entry. Its antigen is still unknown. These data are taken from a study of CD8+ T cells in alopecia areata. Study results and caveats: Scalp sequencing also captures normal skin's resident alphabeta T cells.

Trimming took 4 bases from V and 0 from J, leaving 10 bases between them. This CDR3 comprises 15 residues. Germline values: CDR1 MNHNS, CDR2 SASEGT. The sequencing template was cDNA reverse transcribed from extracted RNA. Repertoires were generated with immunoSEQ multiplex PCR, while TCRdb's copy carries only in-frame clones and drops some. The sample shows some 150,000 clones, around 64% of them seen only once. The J gene is TRBJ1-5, the V gene TRBV6-1; no clear D. This sequence was found in a human donor with alopecia areata. The material was CD8+ T cells sorted from blood, obtained at week 0. The CDR3 protein is CASSVLDYSNQPQHF. As DNA, the CDR3 is TGTGCCAGCAGTGTTCTTGACTATAGCAATCAGCCCCAGCATTTT.